Listed below are T cell receptor beta chains from one sample, sequenced in a study of CD8+ T cells in alopecia areata. The data were produced by immunoSEQ multiplex PCR, yet TCRdb's version contains in-frame clones alone and is incomplete. The sample shows about 190,000 clones, about 60% of them seen only once. The sequences come from CD4+ T cells sorted from blood, collected at week 4, from a patient treated with tofacitinib. These receptors all come from a human donor with alopecia areata. The CDR3 runs from the conserved cysteine through the conserved F or W. Clone size is not always given. Where it is, it says once, few, many or a class for expanded clones.

NA | TRBJ2-7 | TRBV29-1 | CSVQGYEQYF
NA | TRBJ2-2 | TRBV5-4 | CASSFIEQGRTGELFF
NA | TRBJ1-3 | TRBV6-5 | CASRFGNTIYF
NA | TRBJ1-5 | TRBV7-2 | CASSLERLSNQPQHF
NA | TRBJ1-5 | TRBV30 | CAWSSEGAGGNQPQHF
once | TRBJ2-7 | TRBV27 | CASSFGEALSYEQYF
NA | TRBJ2-5 | TRBV6-5 | CASSYYSKGETQYF
NA | TRBJ2-7 | TRBV29-1 | CSVGGQERYYEQYF
few | TRBJ2-1 | TRBV6-5 | CASSRGPSALQQFF
NA | TRBJ2-7 | TRBV11-2 | CASSLDRFAYEQYF
few | TRBJ2-5 | TRBV29-1 | CTGQEETQYF
NA | TRBJ2-5 | TRBV6-5 | CASSYSKWLEETQYF
few | TRBJ2-7 | TRBV7-9 | CASAPSSYEQYF
NA | TRBJ2-2 | TRBV2 | CASSVETTGELFF
NA | TRBJ1-1 | TRBV6-1 | CASSEAGTIAAFF
NA | TRBJ2-7 | TRBV18 | CASSPGRDKGAYEQYF
NA | TRBJ2-7 | TRBV5-1 | CASSLAGRGTIYEQYF
NA | TRBJ2-7 | TRBV4-1 | CASSQFSTISYEQYF
NA | TRBJ2-1 | TRBV5-1 | CASSLTSGIDNEQFF
few | TRBJ2-7 | TRBV30 | CAWSRSLTGEQYF
NA | TRBJ2-1 | TRBV5-1 | CASSLGGKEQFF
NA | TRBJ1-2 | TRBV30 | CAWSGQGNGYTF
NA | TRBJ2-7 | TRBV27 | CASSHDRGQPYEQYF
NA | TRBJ1-2 | TRBV2 | CASSEAKVAGYTF
NA | TRBJ1-5 | TRBV21-1 | CASSTYGVPRPYQPQHF
NA | TRBJ2-5 | TRBV30 | CAWSASSSYGETQYF
NA | TRBJ1-1 | TRBV29-1 | CSVETDLLNTEAFF
few | TRBJ2-1 | TRBV29-1 | CSIRGSLYNEQFF
NA | TRBJ1-3 | TRBV4-1 | CASSARTADAGNTIYF
few | TRBJ2-5 | TRBV7-7 | CASSSTAGETQYF
few | TRBJ2-1 | TRBV29-1 | CSVGVGYNEQFF
few | TRBJ1-1 | TRBV19 | CASSIKGSTEAFF
NA | TRBJ2-7 | TRBV18 | CASSTLTYEQYF
few | TRBJ2-5 | TRBV11-2 | CASSLEETQYF
NA | TRBJ2-7 | TRBV10-3 | CAISDHHGSGQGSYEQYF
NA | TRBJ2-4 | TRBV6-1 | CASSRGPKYF
NA | TRBJ2-5 | TRBV5-1 | CASSLAAGREATQYF
NA | TRBJ2-3 | TRBV29-1 | CSVEGLAVLLDTQYF
NA | TRBJ2-4 | TRBV30 | CAWSPTGVPKNIQYF
few | TRBJ2-6 | TRBV28 | CASSTNARGFTSGANVLTF
NA | TRBJ2-2 | TRBV7-9 | CASSLGTTDTGELFF
NA | TRBJ2-4 | TRBV27 | CASTSLNIQYF
NA | TRBJ2-7 | TRBV7-8 | CASSSTRYEQYF
NA | TRBJ2-1 | TRBV19 | CASDSTGGNEQFF
NA | TRBJ2-2 | TRBV4-2 | CASAISGSNTGELFF
NA | TRBJ1-1 | TRBV7-9 | CASSWSPYDTEAFF
NA | TRBJ2-3 | TRBV5-1 | CASSLVGGRPTDTQYF
NA | TRBJ1-2 | TRBV29-1 | CSVATPRGGYTF
NA | TRBJ2-7 | TRBV5-4 | CASSPAGQYPYEQYF
NA | TRBJ1-4 | TRBV20-1 | CSAYRVEELFF
few | TRBJ2-3 | TRBV7-9 | CASSFADTQYF
once | TRBJ2-2 | TRBV7-3 | CASSLMAPANTGELFF
NA | TRBJ2-7 | TRBV21-1 | CASSEGQAFSYEQYF
NA | TRBJ2-3 | TRBV14 | CASSRQGATQYF